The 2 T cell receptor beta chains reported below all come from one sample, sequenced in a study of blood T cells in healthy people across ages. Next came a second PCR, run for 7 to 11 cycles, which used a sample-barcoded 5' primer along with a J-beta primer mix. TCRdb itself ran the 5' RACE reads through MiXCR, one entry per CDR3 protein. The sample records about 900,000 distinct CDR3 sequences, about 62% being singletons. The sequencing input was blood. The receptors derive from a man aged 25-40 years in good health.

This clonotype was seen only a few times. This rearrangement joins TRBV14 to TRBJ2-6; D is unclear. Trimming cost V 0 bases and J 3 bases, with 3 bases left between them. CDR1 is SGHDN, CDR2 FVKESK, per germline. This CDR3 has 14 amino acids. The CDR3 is CASSQDGGANVLTF. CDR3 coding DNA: TGTGCCAGCAGCCAAGACGGTGGGGCCAACGTCCTGACTTTC. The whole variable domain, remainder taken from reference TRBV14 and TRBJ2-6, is EAGVTQFPSHSVIEKGQTVTLRCDPISGHDNLYWYRRVMGKEIKFLLHFVKESKQDESGMPNNRFLAERTGGTYSTLKVQPAELEDSGVYFCASSQDGGANVLTFGAGSRLTVL.

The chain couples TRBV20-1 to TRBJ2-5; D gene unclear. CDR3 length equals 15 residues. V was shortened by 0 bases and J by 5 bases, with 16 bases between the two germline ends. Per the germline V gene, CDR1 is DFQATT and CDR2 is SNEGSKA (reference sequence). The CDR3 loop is CSARDIVNQGETQYF. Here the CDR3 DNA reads TGCAGTGCTAGAGATATAGTCAATCAAGGGGAGACCCAGTACTTC.